The 18 T cell receptor beta chains listed next were all sequenced from one sample in a study of shared clonotypes between healthy human individuals. Libraries were prepared by immunoSEQ multiplex PCR; TCRdb keeps only in-frame clonotypes and omits some of them. This sample has 470,000 or so clones, with 78% found just once. The sequenced sample was PBMCs. The receptors come from a woman aged 40 to 50 in good health. Some clones in this sample may be carry-over from other donors' samples.

This chain uses TRBV28 with TRBJ1-5; a weak D match, TRBD1 (5 bases). The germline V and J ends were trimmed by 3 bases and 4 bases, with 13 bases remaining between them. CDR1 and CDR2 from the germline V gene are MDHEN and SYDVKM. This CDR3 comprises 15 residues. For the CDR3, the DNA is TGTGCCAGCAGTTTGTCGGGACGGATTAATCAGCCCCAGCATTTT. The encoded protein is CASSLSGRINQPQHF.

The CDR3 nucleotides read TGTGCCACCAGCAGAGACCGCAGCTACACTGAAGCTTTCTTT. It encodes CATSRDRSYTEAFF. The V call is TRBV15, the J call TRBJ1-1; D is undetermined. Germline-derived CDR1 and CDR2 are LNHNV and YYDKDF (reference sequence). V was clipped by 0 bases and J by 3 bases, with 8 bases between them. The CDR3 covers 14 residues.

The CDR3 nucleotides are TGTGCCAGCTCAGGAAGCACAGGGGATCCCTACGAGCAGTACTTC. It encodes CASSGSTGDPYEQYF. V is TRBV18 and J is TRBJ2-7; 7 positions match TRBD1. Germline V gene sequence: CDR1 KGHSH, CDR2 LQKENI. Trimming removed 5 bases from V and 2 bases from J; junction bases left unmatched: 9. The CDR3 covers 15 residues.

This clone occurred once. This chain uses TRBV18 with TRBJ2-1; no clear D gene. There are 14 residues in the CDR3. Trimming took 1 base from V and 4 from J, leaving 8 bases between them. Per the germline V gene, CDR1 is KGHSH and CDR2 is LQKENI. CDR3 region: CASSPLQQYNEQFF. CDR3 coding DNA: TGTGCCAGCTCACCACTACAACAGTACAATGAGCAGTTCTTC.

V usage is TRBV2 and J usage is TRBJ2-1, with D hard to call. CDR3 length: 13 amino acids. The V gene's germline CDR1 is SNHLY and CDR2 FYNNEI. Trimming removed 0 bases at V and 10 bases at J, with 10 bases between. CDR3 nucleotide sequence: TGTGCCAGCAGTGAAGCTGACGGAACAGAGCAGTTCTTC. This codes for CASSEADGTEQFF.

This chain joins TRBV18 and TRBJ2-2; 8 bases align to TRBD2. J lost 0 bases, V lost 3 bases, and 0 bases had no gene match. This CDR3 spans 15 amino acids. Per the germline V gene, CDR1 is KGHSH and CDR2 is LQKENI. The DNA for the CDR3 is TGTGCCAGCTCACCGGGACTAGCGAACACCGGGGAGCTGTTTTTT. Protein sequence: CASSPGLANTGELFF.

The chain recombines TRBV19 with TRBJ2-3, with D possibly being TRBD1 (5 bases). The germline CDR1 and CDR2 sequences are LNHDA and SQIVND (reference sequence). V was clipped by 3 bases and J by 3 bases, with 16 bases between them. The CDR3 extends over 16 amino acids. As DNA, the CDR3 is TGTGCCAGTAGTATCCTCCGACAGAGGAATACAGATACGCAGTATTTT. Protein product: CASSILRQRNTDTQYF.

This chain uses TRBV15 with TRBJ2-3; D is unclear. In germline, CDR1 is LNHNV, CDR2 YYDKDF (reference sequence). This CDR3 spans 16 amino acids. V was trimmed by 0 bases and J by 2 bases, leaving 12 bases between them. In DNA form, the CDR3 reads TGTGCCACCAGCAGAGAAAGTGTTCAGTTCACAGATACGCAGTATTTT. This encodes CATSRESVQFTDTQYF.

This clone was found a few times. This chain uses TRBV12-5 with TRBJ2-5; the match to TRBD1 covers 7 bases. V dropped 5 bases and J dropped 5; count of bases not matched to a gene: 8. The CDR3 is made up of 14 amino acids. The V gene's germline CDR1 is LGHNT and CDR2 FRNRAP. CDR3 sequence reads: CASGPGQPLETQYF. For the CDR3, the DNA is TGTGCTAGTGGTCCGGGACAGCCTTTGGAGACCCAGTACTTC.

The V and J genes are TRBV28 and TRBJ2-7; 8 nucleotides align to TRBD2. The CDR3 covers 16 residues. Trimming cost V 4 bases and J 6 bases; bases outside gene matches: 14. Looked up from germline, CDR1 is MDHEN and CDR2 is SYDVKM. The CDR3 nucleotides are TGTGCCAGCAGTTCTGATCGGGAGGGCCTGTGGGGCGAGCAGTACTTC. Translation: CASSSDREGLWGEQYF.

This clone was detected a few times. The chain is built from TRBV29-1 and TRBJ1-2; D unresolved. Trimming removed 2 bases from V and 4 bases from J, with 11 bases in between. CDR3 length: 13 amino acids. CDR1 is SQVTM, CDR2 ANQGSEA, per germline. The CDR3 DNA reads as TGCAGCGTTGAACGCCCGGGGTCCTATGGCTACACCTTC. Translating gives CSVERPGSYGYTF.

The V call is TRBV7-9, the J call TRBJ2-1; TRBD1 might be the D (5 bases). The CDR3 extends over 13 amino acids. V was trimmed by 5 bases and J by 2 bases, leaving 7 bases between them. The V gene's germline CDR1 is SEHNR and CDR2 FQNEAQ (reference sequence). The CDR3 reads CASSLTAYNEQFF. The CDR3 bases are TGTGCCAGCAGCCTGACAGCCTACAATGAGCAGTTCTTC. Looking up the rest from reference TRBV7-9 and TRBJ2-1 gives the full variable domain: DTGVSQNPRHKITKRGQNVTFRCDPISEHNRLYWYRQTLGQGPEFLTYFQNEAQLEKSRLLSDRFSAERPKGSFSTLEIQRTEQGDSAMYLCASSLTAYNEQFFGPGTRLTVL.

V and J are TRBV7-3 and TRBJ2-1, with TRBD2 matching over 15 bases. The V gene's germline CDR1 is SGHTA and CDR2 FQGTGA. J lost 7 bases, V lost 2 bases, and 9 bases had no gene match. CDR3 length: 18 amino acids. CDR3 DNA sequence: TGTGCCAGCAGCTTAGTTGGGGTGGGGACTAGCGGGAGGAATGAGCAGTTCTTC. This translates into CASSLVGVGTSGRNEQFF.

CDR3 coding DNA: TGTGCCAGTAGGGGACAGGGGGCCTACAATGAGCAGTTCTTC. This sequence encodes CASRGQGAYNEQFF. The gene calls are TRBV19 and TRBJ2-1, with 11 bases lining up with TRBD1. In germline, CDR1 is LNHDA, CDR2 SQIVND (reference sequence). The CDR3 length is 14 residues. Trimming took 6 bases from V and 2 from J; bases not matched to a gene: 0. The full variable domain, with the rest looked up from reference TRBV19 and TRBJ2-1, is DGGITQSPKYLFRKEGQNVTLSCEQNLNHDAMYWYRQDPGQGLRLIYYSQIVNDFQKGDIAEGYSVSREKKESFPLTVTSAQKNPTAFYLCASRGQGAYNEQFFGPGTRLTVL.

The sample holds a few counts of this clone. The V and J genes are TRBV5-1 and TRBJ2-1; 9 nucleotides match TRBD1. From germline, CDR1 is SGHRS and CDR2 YFSETQ. The junction had 4 bases not matched to a gene; V was cut back by 2 bases and J by 1 base. CDR3 length: 16 amino acids. The CDR3 reads CASSFTTGGSYNEQFF. The CDR3 region has the DNA TGCGCCAGCAGCTTCACGACAGGGGGGTCCTACAATGAGCAGTTCTTC.

This clone has just a few counts. This chain joins TRBV2 and TRBJ1-5; D unclear. Trimming took 5 bases from V and 3 from J, leaving 8 bases between them. The germline V gene encodes CDR1 SNHLY and CDR2 FYNNEI. The CDR3 length is 13 residues. The chain's CDR3 is CASSISVNQPQHF. Here the CDR3 DNA reads TGTGCCAGCAGTATTTCAGTCAATCAGCCCCAGCATTTT. Looking up the rest from reference TRBV2 and TRBJ1-5 gives the full variable domain: EPEVTQTPSHQVTQMGQEVILRCVPISNHLYFYWYRQILGQKVEFLVSFYNNEISEKSEIFDDQFSVERPDGSNFTLKIRSTKLEDSAMYFCASSISVNQPQHFGDGTRLSIL.

The rearrangement uses TRBV7-2 and TRBJ1-2, with D possibly TRBD1 on 5 matching bases. Trimming took off 0 bases at V and 7 bases at J, with 15 bases between the two ends. The CDR3 extends over 15 amino acids. Germline CDR1 reads SGHTA; CDR2 reads FQGNSA. CDR3 bases: TGTGCCAGCAGCTTAGCTAGTCAGGGTTTCTCTGGCTACACCTTC. As protein: CASSLASQGFSGYTF.

This clone was seen a few times. The rearrangement links TRBV7-9 to TRBJ2-5; no reliable D call. CDR1 and CDR2 (germline): SEHNR, FQNEAQ (reference sequence). V was pared by 3 bases and J by 5 bases, with 10 bases between. This CDR3 comprises 13 residues. As DNA, the CDR3 is TGTGCCAGCAGCTTGGGATTGCTGGAGACCCAGTACTTC. It specifies CASSLGLLETQYF.